This TCR beta chain derives from a study of brain T cells in children with intractable seizures. Comments on this clone: Antigen specificity is unknown.

TCRdb keeps only in-frame clones here, not all; method: immunoSEQ multiplex PCR. The sample has 80,000 or so clones, approximately 94% seen once; the top ten hold around 1.4%. Study-level points and caveats: Patients' HCMV serostatus was unknown; virus specificity rests on CDR3 similarity alone. Pre- and post-surgery blood differed in depth, so pre-surgery absences may be undersampling.

Only cases whose brain tissue showed the highest T cell transcript signatures were sequenced. V lost 2 bases to trimming and J lost 2 bases; unmatched junction nucleotides: 20. Germline lookup yields CDR1 SGHTS and CDR2 YDEGEE. This CDR3 comprises 20 residues. Specimen: peripheral blood, collected at surgery. The chain links TRBV5-8 to TRBJ2-5; 8 bases agree with TRBD2. This clonotype was obtained from a boy in the first two years of life with tuberous sclerosis and intractable seizures. CDR3 sequence (DNA): TGTGCCAGCAGCTTCTGGTTTCGGTTAGCGGGGACTAAAGAACAAGAGACCCAGTACTTC. As protein: CASSFWFRLAGTKEQETQYF.